A selection of T cell receptor beta chains follows, all from one sample in a study of blood T cell repertoires in COVID-19. Measured with immunoSEQ multiplex PCR; TCRdb has only the in-frame clones, and not every one. The sample has over 70,000 clones; less than 85% are singletons. Sample: peripheral blood. These TCRs come from a woman in her seventies with acute or convalescent COVID-19. CDR3s leave out the opening cysteine and the closing phenylalanine or tryptophan. A D gene is named only where the DNA matches it firmly.

D gene: NA; V gene: TRBV27; CDR3 protein: ASSLQGGRELF
D gene: TRBD1; V gene: TRBV28; CDR3 protein: ASSFRGPRANEKLF
D gene: NA; V gene: TRBV4-2; CDR3 protein: ASSQDVQFNTEAF
D gene: NA; V gene: TRBV6-6; CDR3 protein: ASSTRRGQEKLF
D gene: NA; V gene: TRBV18; CDR3 protein: ASSPLATTNEQF
D gene: NA; V gene: TRBV15; CDR3 protein: ATSRDISAEGEQY
D gene: TRBD1; V gene: TRBV19; CDR3 protein: ASSFRDRSGELF
D gene: TRBD2; V gene: TRBV7-9; CDR3 protein: ASSSQSGGGTDTQY
D gene: NA; V gene: TRBV5-1; CDR3 protein: ASSLGGLRQPQH
D gene: NA; V gene: TRBV19; CDR3 protein: ASSKGESRWDEQF
D gene: TRBD2; V gene: TRBV3-1/TRBV3-2; CDR3 protein: ASSQGFGLAGALSSYEQY